The TCR beta chain described here comes from a study of blood T cell repertoires in COVID-19. Study at large: Both acute and convalescent COVID-19 samples were obtained from the United States, Italy and Spain.

V shed 4 bases and J 7 bases; nucleotides not matched to a gene: 9. Germline-derived CDR1 and CDR2 are MDHEN and SYDVKM. This CDR3 has 15 amino acids. Original methodology: Reference gene primer amplification yielded estimated nucleated cell counts. Method: immunoSEQ multiplex PCR; TCRdb's copy keeps in-frame clones and lacks some. V and J calls and clone size are those listed in that table; D and trimming were worked out from the DNA. The repertoire consists of around 260,000 clones, with 80% to 90% occurring once and the leading ten covering roughly 0.8%. This chain joins TRBV28 and TRBJ2-7; TRBD2 matches at 11 bases. Sequencing input: peripheral blood. The source is a man younger than 40 with acute or convalescent COVID-19. CDR3 DNA: TGTGCCAGCAGTTCTATCACTAGCGGGAGTTTAGAGCAGTACTTC. The encoded protein is CASSSITSGSLEQYF.